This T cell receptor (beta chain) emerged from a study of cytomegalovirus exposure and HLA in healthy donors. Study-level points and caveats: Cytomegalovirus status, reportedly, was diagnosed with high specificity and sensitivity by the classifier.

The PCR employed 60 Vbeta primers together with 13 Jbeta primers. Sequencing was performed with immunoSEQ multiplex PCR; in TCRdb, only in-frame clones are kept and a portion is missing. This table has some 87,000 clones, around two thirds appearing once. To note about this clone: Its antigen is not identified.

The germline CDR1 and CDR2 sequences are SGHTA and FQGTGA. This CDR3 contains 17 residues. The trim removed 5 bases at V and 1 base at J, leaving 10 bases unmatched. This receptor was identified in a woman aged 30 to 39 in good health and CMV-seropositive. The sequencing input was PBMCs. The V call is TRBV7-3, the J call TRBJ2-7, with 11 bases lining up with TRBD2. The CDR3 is CASSNLAGGGFSYEQYF. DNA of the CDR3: TGTGCCAGCAGCAACCTAGCGGGGGGCGGTTTTTCCTACGAGCAGTACTTC. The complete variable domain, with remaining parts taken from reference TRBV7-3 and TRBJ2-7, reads GAGVSQTPSNKVTEKGKYVELRCDPISGHTALYWYRQSLGQGPEFLIYFQGTGAADDSGLPNDRFFAVRPEGSVSTLKIQRTERGDSAVYLCASSNLAGGGFSYEQYFGPGTRLTVT.